Listed below are T cell receptor beta chains from one sample, sequenced in a study of blood T cell repertoires in COVID-19. Some clones are missing from TCRdb's copy, which holds only in-frame ones; the method was immunoSEQ multiplex PCR. Of about 200,000 clones listed, almost 85% are singletons. Sequencing input: peripheral blood. The receptors originated from a human donor with acute or convalescent COVID-19. The donor label of this sample is uncertain. The CDR3 runs from the conserved cysteine through the conserved F or W. A D gene is named only where the DNA matches it firmly. Some rows have no size entry. The others give once, few or many, or a class for an expanded clone.

clone size,V gene,J gene,D gene,CDR3 protein,CDR3 DNA
-,TRBV3-1/TRBV3-2,TRBJ2-3,-,CASSQFQGLPTDTQYF,TGTGCCAGCAGCCAATTCCAGGGACTCCCCACAGATACGCAGTATTTT
-,TRBV19,TRBJ2-2,TRBD2,CASSIRGAGGLSGELFF,TGTGCCAGTAGTATAAGGGGAGCGGGAGGGCTCAGCGGGGAGCTGTTTTTT
once,TRBV5-1,TRBJ2-5,TRBD2,CASSSGTSGQETQYF,TGCGCCAGCAGCTCCGGGACTAGCGGACAAGAGACCCAGTACTTC
once,TRBV28,TRBJ1-3,TRBD1,CASTATGGTGNTIYF,TGTGCCAGCACCGCGACAGGGGGCACTGGAAACACCATATATTTT
once,TRBV3-1/TRBV3-2,TRBJ2-1,TRBD2,CASTREGGNEQFF,TGTGCCAGCACCCGGGAGGGCGGTAATGAGCAGTTCTTC
-,TRBV6-4,TRBJ1-2,TRBD1,CASSDLQGEGYTF,TGTGCCAGCAGTGACCTGCAGGGGGAAGGCTACACCTTC
-,TRBV3-1/TRBV3-2,TRBJ1-6,-,CASSQGMTEFYNSPLHF,TGTGCCAGCAGCCAAGGGATGACTGAGTTTTATAATTCACCCCTCCACTTT
-,TRBV2,TRBJ2-2,TRBD1,CASRQGANTGELFF,TGTGCCAGCAGGCAGGGGGCTAACACCGGGGAGCTGTTTTTT
-,TRBV4-2,TRBJ1-5,-,CASSQGRARNQPQHF,TGTGCCAGCAGCCAAGGGAGGGCGCGAAATCAGCCCCAGCATTTT
few,TRBV12-3/TRBV12-4,TRBJ1-2,-,CASSRDRNGGYTF,TGTGCCAGCAGCCGAGACAGGAATGGTGGCTACACCTTC
-,TRBV28,TRBJ2-3,TRBD1,CASRGQVDTDTQYF,TGTGCCAGCAGGGGACAGGTGGACACAGATACGCAGTATTTT
-,TRBV24-1,TRBJ2-1,TRBD1,CATSDSRQGSIYEQFF,TGTGCCACCAGTGATTCCCGACAGGGCTCTATCTATGAGCAGTTCTTC
few,TRBV7-3,TRBJ1-1,-,CASSPQVGVGEAFF,TGTGCCAGCAGCCCCCAGGTGGGAGTCGGTGAAGCTTTCTTT
-,TRBV9,TRBJ1-1,-,CASSVDPGGNTEAFF,TGTGCCAGCAGCGTAGATCCGGGGGGGAACACTGAAGCTTTCTTT
-,TRBV25-1,TRBJ2-2,TRBD2,CASSSLTSGGAGELFF,TGTGCCAGCAGCAGCCTTACTAGCGGAGGGGCCGGGGAGCTGTTTTTT
-,TRBV3-1/TRBV3-2,TRBJ2-5,TRBD2,CASRLLAGNQETQYF,TGTGCCAGCAGATTGCTAGCGGGAAACCAAGAGACCCAGTACTTC
many,TRBV30,TRBJ2-7,-,CAWSVRGRGSYEQYF,TGTGCCTGGAGTGTACGCGGACGGGGCTCCTACGAGCAGTACTTC
-,TRBV11-2,TRBJ1-2,-,CASSLAGGGYGYTF,TGTGCCAGCAGCTTAGCGGGGGGAGGCTATGGCTACACCTTC
-,TRBV11-2,TRBJ2-5,-,CASSRSETQYF,TGTGCCAGCAGCCGTTCGGAGACCCAGTACTTC
few,TRBV29-1,TRBJ1-2,-,CSVDNGYTF,TGCAGCGTTGATAATGGCTACACCTTC
few,TRBV6-5,TRBJ1-4,TRBD1,CASTRQGQTNEKLFF,TGTGCCAGCACCAGACAGGGCCAAACTAATGAAAAACTGTTTTTT
-,TRBV7-9,TRBJ2-3,-,CASSLIAGRDTQYF,TGTGCCAGCAGCTTAATAGCTGGGAGAGATACGCAGTATTTT
-,TRBV6-1,TRBJ1-6,TRBD1,CASSEFTGGNSPLHF,TGTGCCAGCAGTGAATTTACAGGGGGCAATTCACCCCTCCACTTT
-,TRBV7-8,TRBJ2-3,-,CASSLQGTFTDTQYF,TGTGCCAGCAGCTTACAGGGGACCTTCACAGATACGCAGTATTTT
-,TRBV28,TRBJ2-3,TRBD1,CASSLPTGGINTQYF,TGTGCCAGCAGTTTACCGACAGGGGGGATCAATACGCAGTATTTT
-,TRBV6-5,TRBJ2-7,TRBD2,CASSPMGGRAHEQYF,TGTGCCAGCAGTCCAATGGGCGGGAGGGCCCACGAGCAGTACTTC
-,TRBV5-4,TRBJ2-2,-,CASSPVRGGAGGGTGELFF,TGTGCCAGCAGCCCTGTTCGGGGCGGGGCGGGTGGGGGCACCGGGGAGCTGTTTTTT
few,TRBV18,TRBJ2-7,TRBD1,CASSVDRGYEQYF,TGTGCCAGCTCAGTCGACAGGGGTTACGAGCAGTACTTC
-,TRBV2,TRBJ2-7,TRBD1,CASRPTGVAGEQYF,TGTGCCAGCAGGCCCACAGGGGTTGCGGGCGAGCAGTACTTC
few,TRBV19,TRBJ1-5,-,CASSSAGAQHF,TGTGCCAGTAGTTCCGCGGGGGCCCAGCATTTT
-,TRBV2,TRBJ2-7,TRBD2,CASRASGSYEQYF,TGTGCCAGCAGGGCTAGCGGGAGTTACGAGCAGTACTTC
-,TRBV29-1,TRBJ2-3,TRBD2,CSVEKAGRPDTQYF,TGCAGCGTTGAAAAAGCGGGACGGCCAGATACGCAGTATTTT
once,TRBV2,TRBJ2-5,TRBD1,CASSADRGVEETQYF,TGTGCCAGCAGCGCCGACAGGGGAGTCGAAGAGACCCAGTACTTC
-,TRBV6-6,TRBJ2-7,-,CASSYRGRDYEQYF,TGTGCCAGCAGTTACCGTGGCAGGGACTACGAGCAGTACTTC
-,TRBV10-3,TRBJ1-2,-,CAISGNPDGGYGYTF,TGTGCCATCAGTGGTAACCCTGACGGGGGCTATGGCTACACCTTC
-,TRBV5-4,TRBJ2-7,-,CASSQAPGSTYEQYF,TGTGCCAGCAGCCAGGCTCCGGGATCCACCTACGAGCAGTACTTC
-,TRBV5-1,TRBJ1-1,-,CASRDPPGGNTEAFF,TGCGCCAGCAGGGACCCCCCCGGGGGTAACACTGAAGCTTTCTTT
once,TRBV29-1,TRBJ1-1,-,CSGQSRETEAFF,TGCAGCGGTCAATCTAGGGAGACTGAAGCTTTCTTT
once,TRBV28,TRBJ1-5,-,CAGQGNFGSNQPQHF,TGTGCCGGGCAGGGAAATTTCGGTAGCAATCAGCCCCAGCATTTT
-,TRBV7-9,TRBJ2-3,-,CASSRTGGGTDTQYF,TGTGCCAGCAGCCGGACAGGAGGGGGCACAGATACGCAGTATTTT
-,TRBV5-1,TRBJ1-6,-,CASSLSGSQDSPLHF,TGCGCCAGCAGCTTATCGGGGAGTCAGGATTCACCCCTCCACTTT
-,TRBV5-1,TRBJ1-4,TRBD1,CASSGTRGPNEKLFF,TGCGCCAGCAGCGGAACCAGGGGGCCTAATGAAAAACTGTTTTTT
once,TRBV30,TRBJ1-6,TRBD1,CAWRGRGPDSPLHF,TGTGCCTGGAGAGGCAGGGGGCCGGATTCACCCCTCCACTTT
-,TRBV5-1,TRBJ2-1,TRBD2,CASSLAVGTSGSTEQFF,TGCGCCAGCAGCTTGGCTGTGGGGACTAGCGGGAGTACTGAGCAGTTCTTC
-,TRBV5-6,TRBJ1-1,-,CASSWGLSVRLNTEAFF,TGTGCCAGCAGCTGGGGACTTTCCGTCCGACTGAACACTGAAGCTTTCTTT
-,TRBV27,TRBJ2-6,-,CATRKTSGANVLTF,TGTGCCACTAGAAAAACCTCTGGGGCCAACGTCCTGACTTTC
-,TRBV15,TRBJ2-7,-,CATSREGSWAYEQYF,TGTGCCACCAGCAGGGAGGGTAGTTGGGCCTACGAGCAGTACTTC
-,TRBV5-1,TRBJ2-1,TRBD1,CASSVGTGWRNEQFF,TGCGCCAGCAGCGTCGGGACAGGGTGGCGCAATGAGCAGTTCTTC
-,TRBV5-4,TRBJ2-5,-,CASSLDWGGIGETQYF,TGTGCCAGCAGCTTGGATTGGGGCGGGATAGGGGAGACCCAGTACTTC
-,TRBV7-2,TRBJ2-3,TRBD2,CASSGLAGGPGYF,TGTGCCAGCAGCGGACTAGCGGGAGGGCCCGGTTATTTT
few,TRBV29-1,TRBJ1-1,-,CSVEVGGGGTEAFF,TGCAGCGTTGAAGTAGGGGGGGGTGGGACTGAAGCTTTCTTT
-,TRBV27,TRBJ2-6,-,CASSSRVSGANVLTF,TGTGCCAGCAGCTCACGAGTCTCTGGGGCCAACGTCCTGACTTTC